One sample yielded the 24 T cell receptor beta chains listed below, sequenced in a study of cytomegalovirus exposure and HLA in healthy donors. A multiplex PCR was run with 60 Vbeta primers and 13 Jbeta primers. Profiled with immunoSEQ multiplex PCR; TCRdb holds only in-frame clones, not every one. This sample has approximately 190,000 clones, with roughly 80% found just once. Sequencing used PBMCs. The receptors were gathered from a woman between 45 and 60 years old in good health and CMV-seropositive.

The chain couples TRBV28 to TRBJ1-5; no clear D. This CDR3 is built from 14 residues. Trimming pared 5 bases from V and 2 bases from J, leaving 10 bases between. Germline values: CDR1 MDHEN, CDR2 SYDVKM. The CDR3 nucleotides read TGTGCCAGCAGTCCTCGTATTGGCAATCAGCCCCAGCATTTT. It codes for CASSPRIGNQPQHF. Drawing the rest from reference TRBV28 and TRBJ1-5, the complete variable domain is DVKVTQSSRYLVKRTGEKVFLECVQDMDHENMFWYRQDPGLGLRLIYFSYDVKMKEKGDIPEGYSVSREKKERFSLILESASTNQTSMYLCASSPRIGNQPQHFGDGTRLSIL.

J is TRBJ2-5 and V is TRBV5-1; 9 bases align to TRBD1. Germline lookup yields CDR1 SGHRS and CDR2 YFSETQ. The CDR3 loop spans 15 amino acids. With V trimmed by 0 bases and J by 11 bases, 11 bases remained unmatched. The CDR3 nucleotides read TGCGCCAGCAGCTTGGAGGGACAGGGTCAAAGGGAGCAGTACTTC. Protein sequence: CASSLEGQGQREQYF.

This clone was seen just once. The chain employs TRBV21-1 and TRBJ2-1; the D call in the table, TRBD1, was not verified against the DNA. TRBV21-1 corresponds to a pseudogene. The CDR3 has 16 residues. The CDR3, as DNA: TGTGCCAGCAGCAACAAACTGGGGGCCTTCTACAATGAGCAGTTCTTC. It translates to CASSNKLGAFYNEQFF.

The rearrangement joins TRBV6-1 to TRBJ2-5, with 8 bases fitting TRBD1. Germline trimming cut 7 bases from V and 4 bases from J; bases unmatched to any gene: 8. CDR1 is MNHNS, CDR2 SASEGT, per germline. CDR3 length: 14 amino acids. CDR3 nucleotides: TGTGCCAGCACCAGACAGGGGTCAGGAGAGACCCAGTACTTC. Residues: CASTRQGSGETQYF.

This clone has only one observation. V and J are TRBV5-4 and TRBJ1-2, with TRBD1 identical over 9 bases. CDR1 and CDR2 from the germline V gene are SGHNT and YYREEE (reference sequence). This CDR3 comprises 15 residues. V dropped 1 base and J dropped 8; count of bases not matched to a gene: 9. The CDR3 loop reads CASSLTGTGLRGYTF. The CDR3 DNA reads TGTGCCAGCAGCTTGACCGGGACAGGGCTACGAGGCTACACCTTC.

The chain has TRBV28 and TRBJ2-1, with TRBD1 matching 9 bases. The CDR3 is 13 residues long. Germline V gene sequence: CDR1 MDHEN, CDR2 SYDVKM. Trimming cost V 4 bases and J 10 bases; bases outside gene matches: 5. Written as DNA, the CDR3 is TGTGCCAGCAGTTGGGACAGGGAATTGGAGCAGTTCTTC. As protein: CASSWDRELEQFF.

The rearrangement links TRBV11-3 to TRBJ2-1; the match to TRBD2 covers 8 bases. Germline CDR1 and CDR2: SGHNT and YENEEA. The CDR3 extends over 19 amino acids. Losses at the gene ends were 2 bases for V and 4 bases for J; bases not matched to a gene: 16. The CDR3 here is CASSLRPGGLAVGYNEQFF. For the CDR3, the DNA is TGTGCCAGCAGCTTAAGGCCGGGAGGGCTAGCGGTAGGATACAATGAGCAGTTCTTC. Supplemented by reference TRBV11-3 and TRBJ2-1, the full variable domain reads EAGVVQSPRYKIIEKKQPVAFWCNPISGHNTLYWYLQNLGQGPELLIRYENEEAVDDSQLPKDRFSAERLKGVDSTLKIQPAELGDSAVYLCASSLRPGGLAVGYNEQFFGPGTRLTVL.

The DNA for the CDR3 is TGTGCCAGCAGCTCCCGGACAGGGATACAGCCCCAGCATTTT. This encodes CASSSRTGIQPQHF. The chain couples TRBV21-1 to TRBJ1-5; the table names TRBD1, a call not compared with the DNA. TRBV21-1 is a recognized pseudogene. The CDR3 extends over 14 amino acids.

V usage is TRBV7-9 and J usage is TRBJ2-5; 11 nucleotides match TRBD2. The J segment lost 1 base and the V segment lost 6 bases, leaving 13 bases of the junction unmatched. There are 18 residues in the CDR3. Germline V lookup: CDR1 SEHNR, CDR2 FQNEAQ (reference sequence). The CDR3 region is CASSTTSGAGPPQETQYF. In DNA, the CDR3 is TGTGCCAGCAGTACGACTAGCGGGGCAGGCCCCCCCCAAGAGACCCAGTACTTC.

This clone was picked up one time. For the CDR3, the DNA is TGTGCCAGTAGTGCCGGGACAGGGCGAAAAGAGACCCAGTACTTC. It is translated as CASSAGTGRKETQYF. The chain links TRBV19 to TRBJ2-5, with 9 bases fitting TRBD1. CDR1 is LNHDA and CDR2 is SQIVND in the germline V gene (reference sequence). CDR3 size: 15 residues. V trimming: 5 bases; J trimming: 3 bases; junction bases outside the gene matches: 7.

This chain connects TRBV5-1 to TRBJ2-5, with TRBD2 matching 9 bases. CDR1 is SGHRS and CDR2 is YFSETQ in the germline V gene. Losses at the gene ends were 0 bases for V and 1 base for J; bases not matched to a gene: 4. The CDR3 covers 16 residues. The CDR3, as DNA: TGCGCCAGCAGCTTGGGGGGTAGCGGGAGCCAAGAGACCCAGTACTTC. Translation: CASSLGGSGSQETQYF.

CDR3 in amino acids: CAWERTRFSDTQYF. In nucleotides, the CDR3 is TGTGCCTGGGAAAGGACTAGATTTTCAGATACGCAGTATTTT. J is TRBJ2-3 and V is TRBV30; 7 positions match TRBD2. This CDR3 has 14 amino acids. V lost 5 bases and J lost 4; bases outside the gene matches: 9. Germline CDR1 is GTSNPN and CDR2 is SVGIG (reference sequence).

This clone has only a few counts. The V call is TRBV5-6, the J call TRBJ1-1; D not resolved. The germline CDR1 and CDR2 sequences are SGHDT and YYEEEE. Trimming removed 0 bases from V and 0 bases from J, with 6 bases in between. The CDR3 covers 14 residues. The CDR3 coding sequence is TGTGCCAGCAGCTTGGTACAGCTGAACACTGAAGCTTTCTTT. Its protein is CASSLVQLNTEAFF.

The V gene is TRBV18, the J gene TRBJ1-4; D is ambiguous. Trimming left V 5 bases short and J 8 bases short, with 12 bases between. Germline values: CDR1 KGHSH, CDR2 LQKENI. This CDR3 spans 13 amino acids. In DNA form, the CDR3 reads TGTGCCAGCTCAGTTGTAGAAAACGAAAAACTGTTTTTT. It codes for CASSVVENEKLFF. The full variable domain, in which reference TRBV18 and TRBJ1-4 provide the parts outside the CDR3, is NAGVMQNPRHLVRRRGQEARLRCSPMKGHSHVYWYRQLPEEGLKFMVYLQKENIIDESGMPKERFSAEFPKEGPSILRIQQVVRGDSAAYFCASSVVENEKLFFGSGTQLSVL.

The rearrangement joins TRBV15 to TRBJ2-7; D is uncertain. Trimming left V 3 bases short and J 5 bases short, with 11 bases between. CDR1 is LNHNV and CDR2 is YYDKDF in the germline V gene (reference sequence). The CDR3 extends over 13 amino acids. The CDR3 spells CATSSRSTNEQYF. CDR3 nucleotide sequence: TGTGCCACCAGCAGCCGATCCACAAACGAGCAGTACTTC. Variable domain in full (rest from reference TRBV15 and TRBJ2-7): DAMVIQNPRYQVTQFGKPVTLSCSQTLNHNVMYWYQQKSSQAPKLLFHYYDKDFNNEADTPDNFQSRRPNTSFCFLDIRSPGLGDTAMYLCATSSRSTNEQYFGPGTRLTVT.

The V call is TRBV19, the J call TRBJ2-3, with 8 bases that match TRBD2. The V segment lost 4 bases and the J segment 5 bases; nucleotides outside the gene matches: 8. The V gene's germline CDR1 is LNHDA and CDR2 SQIVND (reference sequence). This CDR3 has 15 amino acids. CDR3 residues: CASSRGLGFQDTQYF. The CDR3 coding sequence is TGTGCCAGTAGTAGGGGACTAGGTTTCCAAGATACGCAGTATTTT.

About this clone itself: The junction departs from germline at one end; a sequencing error may be responsible. This chain links TRBV29-1 with TRBJ2-6; D may be TRBD1 (5 bases). The CDR3 is 15 amino acids. Germline V gene lookup returns CDR1 SQVTM and CDR2 ANQGSEA. The CDR3 sequence is CSVEGRSSGANGLTF. CDR3 bases: TGCAGCGTTGAGGGCAGGAGCTCTGGGGCCAACGGCCTGACTTTC. The full variable domain, with the rest looked up from reference TRBV29-1 and TRBJ2-6, is SAVISQKPSRDICQRGTSLTIQCQVDSQVTMMFWYRQQPGQSLTLIATANQGSEATYESGFVIDKFPISRPNLTFSTLTVSNMSPEDSSIYLCSVEGRSSGANGLTFGAGSRLTVL.

The DNA of the CDR3 is TGTGCCAGCAGCTTATTACAGGGGACCCACGAGCAGTACTTC. Translation: CASSLLQGTHEQYF. The gene calls are TRBV7-9 and TRBJ2-7; 7 nucleotides align to TRBD1. With V trimmed by 2 bases and J by 5 bases, 6 bases remained unmatched. The V gene's germline CDR1 is SEHNR and CDR2 FQNEAQ (reference sequence). CDR3 length: 14 residues.

The chain recombines TRBV19 with TRBJ2-5; 12 bases are a match to TRBD1. Germline values: CDR1 LNHDA, CDR2 SQIVND (reference sequence). Trimming at V came to 3 bases and at J to 5 bases, leaving 7 bases not matched to a gene. CDR3 length: 16 residues. The CDR3 sequence is CASSMSGTGGRETQYF. In DNA, the CDR3 is TGTGCCAGTAGTATGTCCGGGACAGGGGGCCGGGAGACCCAGTACTTC.

This CDR3 is CASSYSSNEQFF. CDR3 in DNA: TGTGCCAGCAGCTACAGCAGCAATGAGCAGTTCTTC. The rearrangement links TRBV5-8 to TRBJ2-1; D unclear. The germline CDR1 and CDR2 sequences are SGHTS and YDEGEE. The CDR3 contains 12 residues. V was clipped by 3 bases and J by 6 bases, with 7 bases between them.

This chain joins TRBV25-1 and TRBJ1-5; 7 positions match TRBD1. The junction had 7 bases not matched to a gene; V was cut back by 5 bases and J by 0 bases. This CDR3 has 16 residues. The germline V gene has CDR1 MGHDK and CDR2 SYGVNS. The CDR3 loop is CASSPMGDSSNQPQHF. The CDR3 DNA reads as TGTGCCAGCAGTCCGATGGGGGACAGTAGCAATCAGCCCCAGCATTTT.

The chain is built from TRBV5-1 and TRBJ2-5, with D possibly TRBD1 on 5 matching bases. The CDR3 contains 14 residues. Germline CDR1 reads SGHRS; CDR2 reads YFSETQ. The V gene lost 3 bases and the J gene lost 4 bases, with 13 bases spanning the gap. The CDR3 spells CASSWQGAPETQYF. As DNA, the CDR3 is TGCGCCAGCAGCTGGCAGGGTGCGCCAGAGACCCAGTACTTC.

This clone has more than one count but fewer than ten. The chain uses TRBV28 and TRBJ2-1, with 8 bases fitting TRBD1. Germline CDR1 MDHEN, CDR2 SYDVKM. This CDR3 contains 16 residues. Trimming removed 6 bases from V and 8 bases from J; junction bases left unmatched: 15. For the CDR3, the DNA is TGTGCCAGCAGCGTCCCCGGGACAGGAGGAGGTTATGAGCAGTTCTTC. This encodes CASSVPGTGGGYEQFF.

The rearrangement uses TRBV10-3 and TRBJ2-1; perhaps TRBD2 as D (5 bases). Germline CDR1 and CDR2: ENHRY and SYGVKD. Trimming took off 2 bases at V and 10 bases at J, with 15 bases between the two ends. This CDR3 is built from 14 residues. In DNA, the CDR3 is TGTGCCATCAGTGAGAACCAGGAGTGGAGGGAGCAGTTCTTC. This sequence encodes CAISENQEWREQFF.